The 18 T cell receptor beta chains below come from one sample, sequenced in a study of identical twins. TCRdb re-called the 5' RACE reads through MiXCR, storing one row per CDR3 protein. The table lists over 550,000 distinct CDR3 sequences, 7.1% of them singletons. The same specimen was also included in a second study, on yellow fever vaccine responses in identical twins.

The specimen was PBMCs. The receptors come from a woman in her late teens or twenties in good health.

There are many counts of this clonotype. CDR3 protein: CASSLPTGRGSDTQYF. CDR3 nucleotide sequence: TGTGCCAGCAGCTTACCTACAGGGCGGGGTTCGGATACGCAGTATTTT. The V call is TRBV7-9, the J call TRBJ2-3, with D perhaps assigned TRBD1 or TRBD2 (6 bases each). This CDR3 spans 16 amino acids. CDR1 is SEHNR and CDR2 is FQNEAQ in the germline V gene (reference sequence). Trimming took 2 bases from V and 6 from J, leaving 18 bases between them. Looking up the rest from reference TRBV7-9 and TRBJ2-3 gives the full variable domain: DTGVSQNPRHKITKRGQNVTFRCDPISEHNRLYWYRQTLGQGPEFLTYFQNEAQLEKSRLLSDRFSAERPKGSFSTLEIQRTEQGDSAMYLCASSLPTGRGSDTQYFGPGTRLTVL.

This clonotype was detected a few times. V usage is TRBV20-1 and J usage is TRBJ2-1; possibly TRBD1 for D (5 bases). V was clipped by 0 bases and J by 10 bases, with 13 bases between them. This CDR3 is 13 amino acids long. Germline CDR1 DFQATT, CDR2 SNEGSKA (reference sequence). The CDR3 protein is CSAREGLWGEQFF. CDR3 coding DNA: TGCAGTGCTAGAGAAGGGCTGTGGGGCGAGCAGTTCTTC.

There are many counts of this clonotype. The chain combines TRBV29-1 with TRBJ2-2; 8 nucleotides agree with TRBD1. From germline, CDR1 is SQVTM and CDR2 ANQGSEA. This CDR3 spans 13 amino acids. V gave up 5 bases and J gave up 7 bases; unmatched junction bases: 6. This CDR3 reads CSVSDREVGELFF. In DNA form, the CDR3 reads TGCAGCGTTTCGGACAGGGAGGTCGGGGAGCTGTTTTTT.

At least ten counts were recorded for this clonotype. The chain couples TRBV7-3 to TRBJ1-2; D gene ambiguous. The CDR3 is 15 amino acids. Germline lookup yields CDR1 SGHTA and CDR2 FQGTGA. V lost 7 bases and J lost 3, with 18 bases in between. The CDR3 loop reads CASIEVAVAYYGYTF. DNA of the CDR3: TGTGCCAGCATTGAAGTCGCAGTCGCTTACTATGGCTACACCTTC.

This clonotype was observed many times. CDR3 nucleotide sequence: TGTGCCAGCAGCGAGGGACTAGCGGACTCCTACGAGCAGTACTTC. Its translation is CASSEGLADSYEQYF. The chain is built from TRBV9 and TRBJ2-7; 11 nucleotides match TRBD2. This CDR3 is 15 amino acids long. J lost 0 bases, V lost 3 bases, and 2 bases had no gene match. In germline, CDR1 is SGDLS, CDR2 YYNGEE.

This clonotype was recorded at least ten times. The V and J genes are TRBV20-1 and TRBJ1-1; D perhaps matches TRBD1 (5 bases). V gave up 6 bases and J gave up 0 bases, with 23 bases separating them. The germline gives CDR1 DFQATT, CDR2 SNEGSKA (reference sequence). The CDR3 is 17 residues long. Written as DNA, the CDR3 is TGCAGTGCCAGCCCCCTGTACAGGTCAACTATGAACACTGAAGCTTTCTTT. It yields the protein CSASPLYRSTMNTEAFF.

This clonotype was recorded at least ten times. The chain combines TRBV5-1 with TRBJ1-1; no reliable D call. Between the trimmed V and J ends, which lost 0 bases and 3 bases, there was a span of 12 bases. Germline CDR1 is SGHRS and CDR2 is YFSETQ. CDR3 length equals 15 residues. The CDR3 loop reads CASSLANGGYTEAFF. The CDR3 DNA sequence: TGCGCCAGCAGCTTGGCCAATGGAGGGTACACTGAAGCTTTCTTT.

This clonotype was seen repeatedly, ten times or more. In DNA, the CDR3 is TGTGCCACCAGCAGTTCTAGGAGGGGGCGACAAGAGACCCAGTACTTC. Translation: CATSSSRRGRQETQYF. V usage is TRBV15 and J usage is TRBJ2-5; a weak D match, TRBD1 (7 bases). Germline V gene lookup returns CDR1 LNHNV and CDR2 YYDKDF (reference sequence). V was cut by 3 bases and J by 2 bases, with 16 bases left in between. This CDR3 contains 16 residues.

The J gene is TRBJ2-5, the V gene TRBV5-4; TRBD2 is a possible D gene (6 bases). Trimming shortened V by 4 bases and J by 5 bases, and 12 bases separated the two germline ends. The CDR3 runs to 13 residues. Looked up from germline, CDR1 is SGHNT and CDR2 is YYREEE (reference sequence). The CDR3 loop is CASSAAGRETQYF. The CDR3 region has the DNA TGTGCCAGCAGCGCGGCAGGGAGGGAGACCCAGTACTTC.

This clonotype was seen a few times. V is TRBV20-1 and J is TRBJ1-4; unclear D gene. V lost 4 bases and J lost 3, with 12 bases in between. CDR1 is DFQATT and CDR2 is SNEGSKA in the germline V gene (reference sequence). The length of the CDR3 is 14 residues. The CDR3 loop is CSANLAAANEKLFF. The CDR3 DNA reads as TGCAGTGCTAATCTGGCGGCGGCTAATGAAAAACTGTTTTTT.

This clonotype was found many times. The chain employs TRBV12-3 or TRBV12-4 and TRBJ2-5, with 12 bases identical to TRBD2. V trimming: 3 bases; J trimming: 4 bases; junction bases outside the gene matches: 3. The CDR3 is 15 amino acids. CDR3 sequence: CASSFSSGGAETQYF. In DNA form, the CDR3 reads TGTGCCAGCAGTTTCTCTAGCGGGGGGGCAGAGACCCAGTACTTC.

This clonotype occurred a few times. This chain joins TRBV12-5 and TRBJ2-1; a weak D match, TRBD1 (5 bases). This CDR3 has 13 amino acids. Per the germline V gene, CDR1 is LGHNT and CDR2 is FRNRAP. The V and J ends lost 4 bases and 8 bases respectively, with 12 bases between them. CDR3 region: CASGSQVTDEQFF. The CDR3 nucleotides are TGTGCTAGTGGTTCACAGGTTACGGATGAGCAGTTCTTC.

CDR3 sequence reads: CASREQGGTGELFF. CDR3 nucleotide sequence: TGTGCCAGCCGGGAACAGGGGGGCACCGGGGAGCTGTTTTTT. The chain recombines TRBV28 with TRBJ2-2, with 8 bases that match TRBD1. V trimming: 8 bases; J trimming: 4 bases; junction bases outside the gene matches: 6. Germline values: CDR1 MDHEN, CDR2 SYDVKM. This CDR3 has 14 amino acids.

This clonotype was detected only a few times. This chain joins TRBV12-3 or TRBV12-4 and TRBJ1-4; the match to TRBD1 covers 9 bases. Trimming at V came to 5 bases and at J to 7 bases, leaving 11 bases not matched to a gene. The CDR3 has 16 amino acids. CDR3 sequence reads: CASSGGGTGRSEKLFF. In nucleotides, the CDR3 is TGTGCCAGCAGTGGGGGGGGGACAGGGAGAAGTGAAAAACTGTTTTTT.

This clonotype was counted many times. The chain recombines TRBV7-9 with TRBJ1-1; D uncertain. CDR3 size: 14 residues. V shed 2 bases and J shed 6 bases, with 13 bases lying between them. CDR1 is SEHNR, CDR2 FQNEAQ, per germline (reference sequence). For the CDR3, the DNA is TGTGCCAGCAGCTTATTGCGGGTGGGTTCTGAAGCTTTCTTT. The encoded protein is CASSLLRVGSEAFF.

This clonotype was recorded at least ten times. The chain recombines TRBV7-9 with TRBJ2-1, with a weak D call TRBD2 (6 bases). Per germline, CDR1 SEHNR and CDR2 FQNEAQ (reference sequence). This CDR3 contains 14 residues. V lost 7 bases and J 0 bases, leaving 10 bases between the germline ends. The CDR3 reads CASNQAGSYNEQFF. DNA of the CDR3: TGTGCCAGCAATCAAGCGGGCTCCTACAATGAGCAGTTCTTC.

A few counts support this clonotype. The rearrangement uses TRBV18 and TRBJ2-7, with D possibly matching TRBD2 (6 bases). CDR3 length: 14 amino acids. In germline, CDR1 is KGHSH, CDR2 LQKENI. The ends were cut back, 5 bases at V and 0 bases at J, with 11 bases in the middle. This CDR3 reads CASSISGPSYEQYF. CDR3 nucleotide sequence: TGTGCCAGCTCAATCAGCGGGCCCTCCTACGAGCAGTACTTC.

Ten or more counts support this clonotype. The chain employs TRBV29-1 and TRBJ2-1, with D perhaps matching TRBD1 (6 bases). V was cut by 6 bases and J by 5 bases, with 20 bases left in between. Germline V gene sequence: CDR1 SQVTM, CDR2 ANQGSEA. The CDR3 has 15 amino acids. The CDR3 DNA is TGCAGCGTCGGGATACTAGACAGGAACCACAATGAGCAGTTCTTC. This sequence encodes CSVGILDRNHNEQFF.